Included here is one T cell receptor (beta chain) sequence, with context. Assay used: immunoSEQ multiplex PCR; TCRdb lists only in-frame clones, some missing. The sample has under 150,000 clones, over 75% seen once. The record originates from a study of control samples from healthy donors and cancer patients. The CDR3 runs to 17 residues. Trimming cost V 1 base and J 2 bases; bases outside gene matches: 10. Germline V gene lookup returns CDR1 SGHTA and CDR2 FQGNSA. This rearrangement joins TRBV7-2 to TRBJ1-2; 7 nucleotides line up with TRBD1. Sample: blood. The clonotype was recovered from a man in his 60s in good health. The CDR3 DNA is TGTGCCAGCAGCTTAGGGGGACAGCCCCTCACGAACTATGGCTACACCTTC. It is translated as CASSLGGQPLTNYGYTF.